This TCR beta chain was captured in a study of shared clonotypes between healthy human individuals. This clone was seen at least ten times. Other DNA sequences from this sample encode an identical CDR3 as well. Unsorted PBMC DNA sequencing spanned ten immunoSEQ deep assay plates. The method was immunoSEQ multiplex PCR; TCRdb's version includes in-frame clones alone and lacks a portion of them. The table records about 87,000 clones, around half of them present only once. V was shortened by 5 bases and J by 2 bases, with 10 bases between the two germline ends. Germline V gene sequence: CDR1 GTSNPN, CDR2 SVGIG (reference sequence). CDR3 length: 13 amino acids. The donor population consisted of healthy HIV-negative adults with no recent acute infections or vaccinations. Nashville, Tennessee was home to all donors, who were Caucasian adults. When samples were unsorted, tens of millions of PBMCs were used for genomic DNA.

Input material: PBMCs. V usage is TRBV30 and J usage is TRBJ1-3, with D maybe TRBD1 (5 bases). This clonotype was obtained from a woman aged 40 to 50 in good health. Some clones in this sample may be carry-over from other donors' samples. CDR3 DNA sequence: TGTGCCTGGGCCACAGGTCCTGGAAACACCATATATTTT. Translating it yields CAWATGPGNTIYF.